This section outlines one TCR beta chain sequence together with its context. The antigen remains undetermined. These data are taken from a study of CD8 T cells in Susac syndrome. Turning to the study itself: Roughly six sequenced Susac syndrome patients had clinically active disease, while about 8 were in remission. Study-wide findings and caveats: TEMRA cells and active patients showed peak Susac CD8+ clonal expansion. Within total CD8+ repertoires, under 20 Susac-specific public clones were found, and within CD8+ TEMRA repertoires, a few.

Reverse transcription used about 0.45 to 1 ug RNA and random hexamers. TCRdb re-called the immunoSEQ multiplex PCR reads through MiXCR, storing one row per CDR3 protein. Among roughly 100,000 distinct CDR3 sequences listed, around 94% were seen once. Unmatched junction bases numbered 11, after V lost 1 base and J lost 14 bases. CDR1 and CDR2 (germline): MGHRA, YSYEKL. The CDR3 spans 14 residues. In Susac syndrome patients, recently defined diagnostic criteria for definite or probable disease were met. The V and J genes are TRBV4-1 and TRBJ2-1; 7 bases line up with TRBD1. This receptor was obtained from a human donor with Susac syndrome. Sequencing input: CD8+ T cells from PBMCs. The CDR3 is CASSQADQGGGKFF. For the CDR3, the DNA is TGCGCCAGCAGCCAAGCTGACCAAGGGGGCGGTAAGTTCTTC.